This T cell receptor (beta chain) emerged from a study of shared clonotypes between healthy human individuals. At the level of the study: Researchers assigned three CD4 naive, three CD4 memory, two CD8 naive and one CD8 memory plate to each donor.

Germline V CDR1 and CDR2: MDHEN, SYDVKM. V trimming: 4 bases; J trimming: 3 bases; junction bases outside the gene matches: 6. The CDR3 runs 15 residues. The repertoire was sequenced with immunoSEQ multiplex PCR; TCRdb's copy has only in-frame clones and lacks some. The sample includes about 520,000 clones, 90% to 97% seen only once; the top ten take around 0.066%. Comment on this clone: Its antigen is currently unknown.

Study-wide findings and caveats: There were few donors, and this limited the genetic and exposure-history diversity represented.

The sequencing sample was made of naive CD4+ T cells sorted from blood. Indicated subset: CD45RA+ positively selected. The gene calls are TRBV28 and TRBJ1-2; 9 bases are shared with TRBD1. The sequence derives from a woman in her thirties in good health. The CDR3 protein is CASSWLQGAHYGYTF. The CDR3 DNA reads as TGTGCCAGCAGTTGGCTACAGGGGGCGCACTATGGCTACACCTTC.